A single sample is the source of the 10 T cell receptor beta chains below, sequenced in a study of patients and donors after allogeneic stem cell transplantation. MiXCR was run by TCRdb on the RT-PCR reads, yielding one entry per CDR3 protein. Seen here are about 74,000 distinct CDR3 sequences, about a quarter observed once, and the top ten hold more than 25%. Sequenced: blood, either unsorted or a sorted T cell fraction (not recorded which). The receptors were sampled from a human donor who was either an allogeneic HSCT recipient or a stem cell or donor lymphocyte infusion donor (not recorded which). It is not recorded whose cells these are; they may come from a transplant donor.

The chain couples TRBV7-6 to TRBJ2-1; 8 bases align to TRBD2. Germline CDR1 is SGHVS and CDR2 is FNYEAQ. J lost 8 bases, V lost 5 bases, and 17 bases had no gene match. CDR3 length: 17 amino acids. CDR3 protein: CASSHAFGGRSNDEQFF. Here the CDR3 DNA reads TGTGCCAGCAGCCATGCCTTCGGCGGGAGGAGTAACGATGAGCAGTTCTTC.

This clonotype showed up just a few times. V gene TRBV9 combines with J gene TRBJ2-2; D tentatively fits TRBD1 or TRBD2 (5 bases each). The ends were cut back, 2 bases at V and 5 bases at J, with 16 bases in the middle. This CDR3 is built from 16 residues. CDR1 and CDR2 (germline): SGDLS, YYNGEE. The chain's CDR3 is CASSVRDRPPTGELFF. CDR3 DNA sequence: TGTGCCAGCAGCGTCCGGGACCGGCCCCCAACCGGGGAGCTGTTTTTT.

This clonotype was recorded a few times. CDR3 in DNA: TGTGCCAGCAGCCCCCGACAGACTGAAGCTTTCTTT. Translation: CASSPRQTEAFF. The chain carries TRBV11-3 and TRBJ1-1; perhaps TRBD1 as D (5 bases). The CDR3 is 12 residues long. Per germline, CDR1 SGHNT and CDR2 YENEEA. Trimming left V 5 bases short and J 5 bases short, with 9 bases between.

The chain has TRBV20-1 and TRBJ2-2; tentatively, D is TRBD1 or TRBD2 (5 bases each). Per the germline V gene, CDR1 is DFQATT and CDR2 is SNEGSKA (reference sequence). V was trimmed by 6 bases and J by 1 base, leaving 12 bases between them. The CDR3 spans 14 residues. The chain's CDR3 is CSAPGTRNTGELFF. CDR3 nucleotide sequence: TGCAGTGCCCCCGGGACCAGGAACACCGGGGAGCTGTTTTTT.

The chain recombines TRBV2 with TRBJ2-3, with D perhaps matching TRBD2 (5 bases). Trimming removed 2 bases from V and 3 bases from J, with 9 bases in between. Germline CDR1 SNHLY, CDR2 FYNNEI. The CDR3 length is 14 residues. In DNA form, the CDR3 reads TGTGCCAGCAGTGAATGGGCGGGTACAGATACGCAGTATTTT. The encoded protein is CASSEWAGTDTQYF.

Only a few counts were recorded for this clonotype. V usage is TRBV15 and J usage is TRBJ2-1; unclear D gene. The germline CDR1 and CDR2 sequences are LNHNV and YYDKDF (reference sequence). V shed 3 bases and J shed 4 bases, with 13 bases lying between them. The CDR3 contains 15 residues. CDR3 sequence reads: CATSSSPRGYNEQFF. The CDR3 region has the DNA TGTGCCACCAGCAGCAGCCCCCGAGGTTACAATGAGCAGTTCTTC.

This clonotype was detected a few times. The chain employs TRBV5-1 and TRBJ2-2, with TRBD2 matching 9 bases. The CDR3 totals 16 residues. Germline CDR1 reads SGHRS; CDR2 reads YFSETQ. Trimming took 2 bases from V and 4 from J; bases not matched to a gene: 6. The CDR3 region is CASSFWMGLATGELFF. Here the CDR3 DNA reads TGCGCCAGCAGCTTTTGGATGGGACTAGCCACCGGGGAGCTGTTTTTT. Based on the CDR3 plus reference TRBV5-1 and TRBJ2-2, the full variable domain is KAGVTQTPRYLIKTRGQQVTLSCSPISGHRSVSWYQQTPGQGLQFLFEYFSETQRNKGNFPGRFSGRQFSNSRSEMNVSTLELGDSALYLCASSFWMGLATGELFFGEGSRLTVL.

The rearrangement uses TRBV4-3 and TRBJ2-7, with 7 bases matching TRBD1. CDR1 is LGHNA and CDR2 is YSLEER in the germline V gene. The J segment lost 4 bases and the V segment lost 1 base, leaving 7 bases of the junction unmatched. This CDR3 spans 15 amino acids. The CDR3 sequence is CASSQGRQGQYEQYF. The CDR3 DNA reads TGCGCCAGCAGCCAAGGTCGACAGGGACAGTACGAGCAGTACTTC.

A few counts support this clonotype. CDR3: CAWSPHGYSGNTIYF. The DNA for the CDR3 is TGTGCCTGGAGCCCCCATGGGTACTCTGGAAACACCATATATTTT. The V and J genes are TRBV30 and TRBJ1-3; D is uncertain. This CDR3 region has 15 residues. Trimming removed 3 bases from V and 0 bases from J, with 12 bases in between. Germline V CDR1 and CDR2: GTSNPN, SVGIG (reference sequence).

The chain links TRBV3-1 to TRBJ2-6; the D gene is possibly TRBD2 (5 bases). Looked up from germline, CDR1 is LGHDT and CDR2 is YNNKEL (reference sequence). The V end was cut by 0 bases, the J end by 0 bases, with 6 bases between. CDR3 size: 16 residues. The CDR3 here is CASSQDGNSGANVLTF. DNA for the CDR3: TGTGCCAGCAGCCAAGACGGGAACTCTGGGGCCAACGTCCTGACTTTC.